This T cell receptor beta chain originates from a study of blood T cell repertoires in COVID-19. Study-wide background: T cells, B-cell-depleted T cells, or PBMCs provided the cDNA or gDNA that served as material.

In the original processing: Quantification of nucleated cells was approximated via reference gene primer amplification. Sequenced by immunoSEQ multiplex PCR; TCRdb stores in-frame clones only, minus some. Clone size and V and J calls were adopted from that table, with D and trimming inferred from the DNA. The top ten clones hold around 4.4% of a sample with about 250,000 clones, roughly 84% of them seen once. The CDR3 totals 14 residues. The receptor comes from a man aged 45 to 65 with active or convalescent COVID-19. The chain employs TRBV21-1 and TRBJ2-2; the table's TRBD2 call for D was not verified on the DNA. TRBV21-1 is flagged as a pseudogene. Sequencing was performed on peripheral blood. The CDR3 coding sequence is TGTGCCAGCAGCAAACTCGGGGGGACCGGGGAGCTGTTTTTT. Its translation: CASSKLGGTGELFF.